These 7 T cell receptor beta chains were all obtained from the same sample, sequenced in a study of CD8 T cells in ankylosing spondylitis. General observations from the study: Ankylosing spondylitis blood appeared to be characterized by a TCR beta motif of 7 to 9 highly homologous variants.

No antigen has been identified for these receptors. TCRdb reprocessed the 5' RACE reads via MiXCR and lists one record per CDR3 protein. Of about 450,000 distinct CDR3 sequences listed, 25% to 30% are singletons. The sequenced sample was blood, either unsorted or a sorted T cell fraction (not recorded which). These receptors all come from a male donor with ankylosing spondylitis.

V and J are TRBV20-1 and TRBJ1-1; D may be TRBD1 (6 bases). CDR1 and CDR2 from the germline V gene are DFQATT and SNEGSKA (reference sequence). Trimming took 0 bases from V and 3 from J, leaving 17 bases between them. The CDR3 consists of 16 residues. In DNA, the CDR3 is TGCAGTGCTAGAGAAGGGGGAATGGGAAGGCACACTGAAGCTTTCTTT. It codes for CSAREGGMGRHTEAFF.

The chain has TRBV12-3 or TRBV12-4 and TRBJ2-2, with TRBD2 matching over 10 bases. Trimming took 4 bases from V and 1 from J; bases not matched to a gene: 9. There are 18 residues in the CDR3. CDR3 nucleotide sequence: TGTGCCAGCAGTTCCGGACTAGCGGAAACATTGAACACCGGGGAGCTGTTTTTT. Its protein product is CASSSGLAETLNTGELFF.

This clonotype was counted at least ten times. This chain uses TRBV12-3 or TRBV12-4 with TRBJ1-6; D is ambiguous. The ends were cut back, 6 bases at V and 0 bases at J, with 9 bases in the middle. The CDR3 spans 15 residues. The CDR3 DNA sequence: TGTGCCAGCAGCAGTGAGAGCTCCTATAATTCACCCCTCCACTTT. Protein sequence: CASSSESSYNSPLHF.

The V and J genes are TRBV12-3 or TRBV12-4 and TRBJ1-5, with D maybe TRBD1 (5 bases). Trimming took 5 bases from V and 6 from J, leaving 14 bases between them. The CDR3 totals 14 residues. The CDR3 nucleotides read TGTGCCAGCAGTCCCGGCAGGGAGGGTCAGCCCCAGCATTTT. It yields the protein CASSPGREGQPQHF.

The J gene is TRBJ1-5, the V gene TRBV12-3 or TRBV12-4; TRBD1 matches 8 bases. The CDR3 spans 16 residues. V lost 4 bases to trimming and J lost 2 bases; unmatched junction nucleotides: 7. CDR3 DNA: TGTGCCAGCAGTTCCCTGCAGGGGGCTGGCAATCAGCCCCAGCATTTT. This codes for CASSSLQGAGNQPQHF.

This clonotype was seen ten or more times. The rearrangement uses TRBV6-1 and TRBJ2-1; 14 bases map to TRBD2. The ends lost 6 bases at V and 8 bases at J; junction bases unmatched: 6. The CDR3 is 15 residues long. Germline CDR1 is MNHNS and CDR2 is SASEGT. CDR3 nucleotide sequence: TGTGCCAGCAGCCCCGGGACTAGCGGGAGTTATGAGCAGTTCTTC. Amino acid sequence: CASSPGTSGSYEQFF.

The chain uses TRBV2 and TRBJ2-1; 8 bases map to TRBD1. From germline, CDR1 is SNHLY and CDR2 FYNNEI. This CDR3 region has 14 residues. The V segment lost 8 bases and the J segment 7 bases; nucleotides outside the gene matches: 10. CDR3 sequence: CASSPGGGSNEQFF. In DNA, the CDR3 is TGTGCCAGCTCTCCAGGGGGCGGATCGAATGAGCAGTTCTTC.